This T cell receptor beta chain was profiled in a study of T cell responses to AZD1222 COVID-19 vaccine. Study background: Samples with a second dose at about 4 or about 12 weeks were pooled together. Study outcomes and limitations: Epitopes outside B.1.351 and B.1.1.7 mutated regions reportedly drew nearly half of spike TCRs.

Data came from immunoSEQ multiplex PCR; TCRdb stores just in-frame clones and leaves some out. The sample consists of about 120,000 clones, 70% to 90% of them appearing once. The CDR3 contains 14 residues. Per the germline V gene, CDR1 is MDHEN and CDR2 is SYDVKM. Trimming removed 5 bases from V and 4 bases from J, with 12 bases in between. On this clone itself: Its cognate antigen is unknown.

The clonotype originates from an adult in good health. The sequencing here drew on peripheral blood, taken on day 0 of AZD1222 vaccination. This chain uses TRBV28 with TRBJ1-3; possible D gene TRBD1, 5 bases. CDR3 region: CASSLLGHGNTIYF. The CDR3 DNA sequence: TGTGCCAGCAGTCTTCTGGGGCACGGAAACACCATATATTTT.